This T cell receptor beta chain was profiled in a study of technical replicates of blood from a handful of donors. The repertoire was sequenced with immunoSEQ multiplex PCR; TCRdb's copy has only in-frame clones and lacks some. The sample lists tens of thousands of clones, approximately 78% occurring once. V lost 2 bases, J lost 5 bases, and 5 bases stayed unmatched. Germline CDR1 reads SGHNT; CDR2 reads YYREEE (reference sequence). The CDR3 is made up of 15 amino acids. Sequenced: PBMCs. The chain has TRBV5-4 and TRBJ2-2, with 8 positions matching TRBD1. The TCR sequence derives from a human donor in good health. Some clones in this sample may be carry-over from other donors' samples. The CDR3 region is CASSFQGAWTGELFF. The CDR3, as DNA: TGTGCCAGCAGCTTCCAGGGGGCTTGGACCGGGGAGCTGTTTTTT.